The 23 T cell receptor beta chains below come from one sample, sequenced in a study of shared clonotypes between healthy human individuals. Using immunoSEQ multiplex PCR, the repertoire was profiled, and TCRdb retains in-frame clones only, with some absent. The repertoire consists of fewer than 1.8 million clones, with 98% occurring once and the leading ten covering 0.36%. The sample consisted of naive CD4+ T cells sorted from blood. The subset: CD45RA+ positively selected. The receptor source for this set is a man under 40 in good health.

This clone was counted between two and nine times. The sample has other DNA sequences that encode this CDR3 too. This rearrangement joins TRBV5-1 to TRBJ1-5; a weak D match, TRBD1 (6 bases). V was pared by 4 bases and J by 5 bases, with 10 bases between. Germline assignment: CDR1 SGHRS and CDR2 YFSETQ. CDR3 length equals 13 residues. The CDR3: CASSRAGDQPQHF. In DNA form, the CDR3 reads TGCGCCAGCAGCAGGGCAGGGGATCAGCCCCAGCATTTT. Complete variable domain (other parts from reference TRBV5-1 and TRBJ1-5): KAGVTQTPRYLIKTRGQQVTLSCSPISGHRSVSWYQQTPGQGLQFLFEYFSETQRNKGNFPGRFSGRQFSNSRSEMNVSTLELGDSALYLCASSRAGDQPQHFGDGTRLSIL.

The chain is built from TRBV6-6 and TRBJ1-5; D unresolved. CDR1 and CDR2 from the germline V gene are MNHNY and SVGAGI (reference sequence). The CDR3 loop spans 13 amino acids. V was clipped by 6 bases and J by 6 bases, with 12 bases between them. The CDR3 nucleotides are TGTGCCAGCAGCCCAGGAGCCGCTCAGCCCCAGCATTTT. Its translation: CASSPGAAQPQHF.

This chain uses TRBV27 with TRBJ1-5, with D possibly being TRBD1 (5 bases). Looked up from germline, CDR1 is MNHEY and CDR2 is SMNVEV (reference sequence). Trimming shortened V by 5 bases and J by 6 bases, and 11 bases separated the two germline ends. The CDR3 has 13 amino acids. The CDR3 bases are TGTGCCAGCAGTGAACTCGGGGGTCAGCCCCAGCATTTT. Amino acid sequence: CASSELGGQPQHF.

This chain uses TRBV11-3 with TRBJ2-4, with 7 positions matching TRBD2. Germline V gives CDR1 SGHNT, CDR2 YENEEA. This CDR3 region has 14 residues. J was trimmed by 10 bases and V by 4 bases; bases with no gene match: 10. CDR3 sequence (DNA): TGTGCCAGCAGCTCCCGAACAGACGGGGGGATTCAGTACTTC. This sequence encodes CASSSRTDGGIQYF. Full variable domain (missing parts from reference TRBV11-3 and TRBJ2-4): EAGVVQSPRYKIIEKKQPVAFWCNPISGHNTLYWYLQNLGQGPELLIRYENEEAVDDSQLPKDRFSAERLKGVDSTLKIQPAELGDSAVYLCASSSRTDGGIQYFGAGTRLSVL.

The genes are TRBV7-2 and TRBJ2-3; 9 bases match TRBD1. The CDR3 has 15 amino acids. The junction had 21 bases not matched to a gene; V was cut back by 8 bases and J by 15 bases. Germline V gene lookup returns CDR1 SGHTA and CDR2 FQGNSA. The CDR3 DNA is TGTGCCAGCTTCCGGACAGGGGACTTAATTCGTCCGGAATATTTT. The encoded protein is CASFRTGDLIRPEYF.

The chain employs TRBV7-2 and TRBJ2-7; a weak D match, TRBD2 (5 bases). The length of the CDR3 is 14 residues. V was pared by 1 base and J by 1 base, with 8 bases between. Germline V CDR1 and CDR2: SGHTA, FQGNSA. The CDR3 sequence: CASSLVGISYEQYF. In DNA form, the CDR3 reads TGTGCCAGCAGCTTAGTCGGGATATCCTACGAGCAGTACTTC. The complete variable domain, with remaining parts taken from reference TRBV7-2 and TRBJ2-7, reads GAGVSQSPSNKVTEKGKDVELRCDPISGHTALYWYRQSLGQGLEFLIYFQGNSAPDKSGLPSDRFSAERTGGSVSTLTIQRTQQEDSAVYLCASSLVGISYEQYFGPGTRLTVT.

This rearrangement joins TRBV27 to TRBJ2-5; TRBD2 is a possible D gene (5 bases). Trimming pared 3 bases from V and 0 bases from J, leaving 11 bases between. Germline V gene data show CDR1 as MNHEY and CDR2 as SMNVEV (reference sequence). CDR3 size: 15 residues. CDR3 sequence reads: CASSLFSVDQETQYF. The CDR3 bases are TGTGCCAGCAGTTTGTTTAGCGTCGACCAAGAGACCCAGTACTTC.

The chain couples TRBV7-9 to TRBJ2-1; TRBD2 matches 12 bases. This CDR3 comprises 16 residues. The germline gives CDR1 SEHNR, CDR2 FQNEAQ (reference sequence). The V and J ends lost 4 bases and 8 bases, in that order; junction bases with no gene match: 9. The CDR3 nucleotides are TGTGCCAGCAGCTCCCGGTTGACTAGCGGGAGCGATGAGCAGTTCTTC. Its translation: CASSSRLTSGSDEQFF.

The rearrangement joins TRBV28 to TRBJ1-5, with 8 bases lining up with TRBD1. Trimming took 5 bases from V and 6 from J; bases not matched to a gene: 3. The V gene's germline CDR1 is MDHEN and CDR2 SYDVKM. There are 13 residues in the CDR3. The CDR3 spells CASSRDRTQPQHF. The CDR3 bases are TGTGCCAGCAGTCGGGACAGGACTCAGCCCCAGCATTTT.

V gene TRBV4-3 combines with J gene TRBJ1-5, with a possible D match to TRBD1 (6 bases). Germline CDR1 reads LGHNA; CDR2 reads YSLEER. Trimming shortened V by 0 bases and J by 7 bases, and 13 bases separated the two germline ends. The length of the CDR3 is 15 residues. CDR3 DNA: TGCGCCAGCAGCCAAGATATGGGCAGGGGCCAGCCCCAGCATTTT. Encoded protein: CASSQDMGRGQPQHF.

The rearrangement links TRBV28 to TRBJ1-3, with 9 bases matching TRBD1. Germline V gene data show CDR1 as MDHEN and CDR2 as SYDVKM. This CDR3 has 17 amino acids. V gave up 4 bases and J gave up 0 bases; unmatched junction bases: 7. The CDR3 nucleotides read TGTGCCAGCAGTTCACCTACAGGGGGCTTCTCTGGAAACACCATATATTTT. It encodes CASSSPTGGFSGNTIYF.

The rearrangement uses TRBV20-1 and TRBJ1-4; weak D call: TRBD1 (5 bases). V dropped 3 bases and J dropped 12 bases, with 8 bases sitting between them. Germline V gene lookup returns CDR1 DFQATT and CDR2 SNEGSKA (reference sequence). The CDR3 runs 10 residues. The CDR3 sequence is CSASRDQLFF. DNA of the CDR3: TGCAGTGCTAGCAGGGATCAACTGTTTTTT.

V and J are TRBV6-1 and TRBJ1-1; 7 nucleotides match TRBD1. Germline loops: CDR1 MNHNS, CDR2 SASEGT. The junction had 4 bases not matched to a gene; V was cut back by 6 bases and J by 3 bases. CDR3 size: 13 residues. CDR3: CASRTDRDTEAFF. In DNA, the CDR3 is TGTGCCAGCAGGACTGACAGGGACACTGAAGCTTTCTTT.

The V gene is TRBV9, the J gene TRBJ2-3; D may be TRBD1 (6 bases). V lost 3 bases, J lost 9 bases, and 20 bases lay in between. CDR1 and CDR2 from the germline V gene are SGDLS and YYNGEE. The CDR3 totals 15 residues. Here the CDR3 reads CASSGLQGLPATQYF. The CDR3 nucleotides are TGTGCCAGCAGCGGGCTACAGGGCCTCCCTGCGACGCAGTATTTT. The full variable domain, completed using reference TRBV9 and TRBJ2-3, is DSGVTQTPKHLITATGQRVTLRCSPRSGDLSVYWYQQSLDQGLQFLIQYYNGEERAKGNILERFSAQQFPDLHSELNLSSLELGDSALYFCASSGLQGLPATQYFGPGTRLTVL.

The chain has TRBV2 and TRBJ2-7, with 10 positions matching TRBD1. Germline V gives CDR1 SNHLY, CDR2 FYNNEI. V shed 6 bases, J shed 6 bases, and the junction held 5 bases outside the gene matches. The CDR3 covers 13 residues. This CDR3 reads CASRSGTGAEQYF. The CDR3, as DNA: TGTGCCAGCAGGAGCGGGACAGGGGCCGAGCAGTACTTC.

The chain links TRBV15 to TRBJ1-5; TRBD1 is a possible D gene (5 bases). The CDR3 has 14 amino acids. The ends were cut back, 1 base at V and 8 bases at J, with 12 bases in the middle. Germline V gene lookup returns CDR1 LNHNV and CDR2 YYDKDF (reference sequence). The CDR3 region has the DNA TGTGCCACCAGCAGAGTATCAGGGAACGAGCCCCAGCATTTT. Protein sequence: CATSRVSGNEPQHF.

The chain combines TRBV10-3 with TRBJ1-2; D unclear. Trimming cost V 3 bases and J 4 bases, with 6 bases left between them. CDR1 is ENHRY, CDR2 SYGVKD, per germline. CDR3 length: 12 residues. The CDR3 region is CAISERSYGYTF. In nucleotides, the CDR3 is TGTGCCATCAGTGAAAGGAGCTATGGCTACACCTTC.

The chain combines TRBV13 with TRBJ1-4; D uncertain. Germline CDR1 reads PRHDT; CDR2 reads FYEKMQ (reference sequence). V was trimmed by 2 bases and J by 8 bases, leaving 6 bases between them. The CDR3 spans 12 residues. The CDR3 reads CASSLLGEKLFF. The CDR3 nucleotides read TGTGCCAGCAGCTTATTAGGGGAAAAACTGTTTTTT.

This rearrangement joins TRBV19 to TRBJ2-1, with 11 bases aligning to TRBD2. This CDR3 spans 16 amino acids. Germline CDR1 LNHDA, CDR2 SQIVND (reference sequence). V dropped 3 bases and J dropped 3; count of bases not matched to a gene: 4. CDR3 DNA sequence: TGTGCCAGTAGTATGTCTAGCGGGAGGATCTACAATGAGCAGTTCTTC. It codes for CASSMSSGRIYNEQFF. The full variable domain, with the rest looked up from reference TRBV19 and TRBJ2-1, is DGGITQSPKYLFRKEGQNVTLSCEQNLNHDAMYWYRQDPGQGLRLIYYSQIVNDFQKGDIAEGYSVSREKKESFPLTVTSAQKNPTAFYLCASSMSSGRIYNEQFFGPGTRLTVL.

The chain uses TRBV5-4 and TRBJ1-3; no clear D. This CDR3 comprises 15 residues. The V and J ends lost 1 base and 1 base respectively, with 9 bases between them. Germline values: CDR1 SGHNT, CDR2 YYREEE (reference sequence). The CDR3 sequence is CASSLPGLSGNTIYF. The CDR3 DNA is TGTGCCAGCAGCTTGCCGGGGTTATCTGGAAACACCATATATTTT.

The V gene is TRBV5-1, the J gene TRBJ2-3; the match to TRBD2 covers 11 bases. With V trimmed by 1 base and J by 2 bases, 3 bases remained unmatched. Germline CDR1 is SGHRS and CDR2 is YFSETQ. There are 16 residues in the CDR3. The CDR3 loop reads CASSLIAGGATDTQYF. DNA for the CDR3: TGCGCCAGCAGCTTGATAGCGGGAGGGGCCACAGATACGCAGTATTTT.

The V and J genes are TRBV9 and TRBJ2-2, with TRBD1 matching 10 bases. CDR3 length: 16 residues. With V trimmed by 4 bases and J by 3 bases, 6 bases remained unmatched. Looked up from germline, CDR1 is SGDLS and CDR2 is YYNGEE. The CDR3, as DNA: TGTGCCAGCAGCCCGCAGACAGGGGGCTACACCGGGGAGCTGTTTTTT. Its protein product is CASSPQTGGYTGELFF.

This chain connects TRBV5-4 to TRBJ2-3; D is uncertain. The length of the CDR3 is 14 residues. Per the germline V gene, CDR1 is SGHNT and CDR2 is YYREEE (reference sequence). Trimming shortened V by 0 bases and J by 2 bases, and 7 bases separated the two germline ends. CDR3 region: CASSLVSDTDTQYF. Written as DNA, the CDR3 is TGTGCCAGCAGCTTGGTTTCGGACACAGATACGCAGTATTTT. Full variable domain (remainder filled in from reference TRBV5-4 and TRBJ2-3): ETGVTQSPTHLIKTRGQQVTLRCSSQSGHNTVSWYQQALGQGPQFIFQYYREEENGRGNFPPRFSGLQFPNYSSELNVNALELDDSALYLCASSLVSDTDTQYFGPGTRLTVL.